This T cell receptor beta chain was documented in a study of vaccination and CD4 T cells after COVID-19. Turning to the study itself: SARS-CoV-2, HCoV-NL63, HCoV-OC43 and HCoV-229E supplied the overlapping spike peptides used to stimulate cells. Overall study results and limits: In convalescent patients, a median approximately 90% of reactive clones appeared only post-vaccination.

V shed 5 bases, J shed 5 bases, and the junction held 6 bases outside the gene matches. Germline lookup yields CDR1 SGHTA and CDR2 FQGNSA. The CDR3 has 14 residues. The Oncomine TCR Beta short-read assay sequenced DNA from cultured CD4+ T cells. TCRdb processed the PCR reads anew with MiXCR; each CDR3 protein has one entry. The sample gives fewer than 15,000 distinct CDR3 sequences, around two fifths of which show up once; less than 15% is in the top ten. In its sample, this clonotype was seen a few times. Its specificity is unknown. Documented treatment: 10-day PBMC culture with coronavirus spike peptide pools or control peptides (ViraFEST assay). A half-volume replacement of the medium with fresh IL-2 medium was performed on days 3 and 7.

The sequence was obtained from a human donor who had recovered from COVID-19. The chain combines TRBV7-2 with TRBJ2-5, with 9 bases matching TRBD2. The sample was CD4+ T cells from blood, cultured in vitro. The CDR3 spells CASSQGLAIETQYF. The CDR3 DNA reads TGTGCCAGCAGCCAGGGACTAGCTATCGAGACCCAGTACTTC.